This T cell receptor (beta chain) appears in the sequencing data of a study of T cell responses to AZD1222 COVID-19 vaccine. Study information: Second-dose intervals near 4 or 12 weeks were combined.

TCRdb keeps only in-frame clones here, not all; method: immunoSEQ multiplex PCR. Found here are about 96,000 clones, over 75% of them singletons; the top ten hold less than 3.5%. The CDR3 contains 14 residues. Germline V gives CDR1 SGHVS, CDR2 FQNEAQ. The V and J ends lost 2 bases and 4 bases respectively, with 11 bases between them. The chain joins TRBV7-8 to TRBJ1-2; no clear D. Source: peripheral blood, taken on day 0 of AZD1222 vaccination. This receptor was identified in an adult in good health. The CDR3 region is CASSLFVGTYGYTF. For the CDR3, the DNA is TGTGCCAGCAGCTTATTTGTGGGCACCTATGGCTACACCTTC.